A selection of T cell receptor beta chains follows, all from one sample in a study of T cells after posttransplantation cyclophosphamide. Libraries were prepared by immunoSEQ multiplex PCR; TCRdb keeps only in-frame clonotypes and omits some of them. The table includes about 11,000 clones, around nine tenths detected once. Sequenced material: CD4+ T cells sorted from PBMCs, taken after allogeneic stem cell transplant with posttransplant cyclophosphamide. These receptors all stem from a male patient in his thirties who received an allogeneic stem cell transplant from a related donor, was CMV-positive, and had acute GVHD only. Some T cells may arise from the graft donor. CDR3s include the opening cysteine and the closing phenylalanine or tryptophan. The D gene is left open where the match is weak. Rows give clone size only sometimes, using once, few, many, or a class for an expanded clone.

v_gene	d_gene	abundance	j_gene	CDR3nt	CDR3aa
TRBV5-6	.	.	TRBJ1-5	TGTGCCAGCAGTCCCTGGGCAGGAAACCATCAGCCCCAGCATTTT	CASSPWAGNHQPQHF
TRBV10-3	.	.	TRBJ2-7	TGTGCCATCGCCCCTACCGTCTACGGGGAGCAGTACTTC	CAIAPTVYGEQYF
TRBV28	TRBD2	.	TRBJ2-7	TGTGCCAGCAGTATAGCGGGGGGACCCTCCTACGAGCAGTACTTC	CASSIAGGPSYEQYF
TRBV29-1	TRBD1	.	TRBJ2-7	TGCAGCGTCCCCGGGAGTCGGACAGGGTGGGACGAGCAGTACTTC	CSVPGSRTGWDEQYF
TRBV6-5	.	.	TRBJ1-1	TGTGCCAGCAGTGGCCGACAGAAGTTGAACACTGAAGCTTTCTTT	CASSGRQKLNTEAFF
TRBV4-3	.	.	TRBJ1-5	TGCGCCAGCAGCCAAGATGGCCGTAGCAATCAGCCCCAGCATTTT	CASSQDGRSNQPQHF
TRBV6-5	.	.	TRBJ2-7	TGTGCCAGCAGTAGGTCAGGGGAAGGGCGCTACGAGCAGTACTTC	CASSRSGEGRYEQYF
TRBV4-3	.	.	TRBJ1-2	TGCGCCAGCAGCCGAACTCCTGCTGGTGAGAACTATGGCTACACCTTC	CASSRTPAGENYGYTF
TRBV10-1	TRBD1	.	TRBJ1-1	TGCGCCAGCAGATTACTTAAACAGGGGGGAGGGAAGGGATTGAACACTGAAGCTTTCTTT	CASRLLKQGGGKGLNTEAFF
TRBV21-1	.	once	TRBJ2-7	TGTGCCAGCAGCAAAGGAAAGGGGCAGAAGTCGTACGAGCAGTACTTC	CASSKGKGQKSYEQYF